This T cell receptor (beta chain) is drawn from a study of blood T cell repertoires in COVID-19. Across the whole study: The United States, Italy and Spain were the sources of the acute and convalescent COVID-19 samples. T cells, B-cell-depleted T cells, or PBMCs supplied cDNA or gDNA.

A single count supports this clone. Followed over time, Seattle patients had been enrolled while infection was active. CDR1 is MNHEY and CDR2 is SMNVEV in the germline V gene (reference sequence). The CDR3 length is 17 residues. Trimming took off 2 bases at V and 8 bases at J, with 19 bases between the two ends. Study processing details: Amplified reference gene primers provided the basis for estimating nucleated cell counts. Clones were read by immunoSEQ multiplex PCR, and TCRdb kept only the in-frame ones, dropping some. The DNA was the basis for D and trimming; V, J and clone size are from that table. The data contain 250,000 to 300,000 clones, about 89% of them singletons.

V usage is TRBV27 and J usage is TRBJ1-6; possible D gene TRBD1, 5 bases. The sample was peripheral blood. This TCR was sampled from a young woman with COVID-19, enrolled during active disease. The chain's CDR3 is CASSLTTPRGWDSPLHF. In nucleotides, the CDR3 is TGTGCCAGCAGTTTAACTACGCCGCGGGGCTGGGATTCACCCCTCCACTTT.